Shown below are 23 T cell receptor beta chains from a single sample sequenced in a study of T cells in Graves' hyperthyroidism and ophthalmopathy. There were TCR beta CDR3 regions amplified from RNA transcripts. The primer set for the first-round RT-PCR of the TCR CDR3 was HTBI. TCRdb itself ran the multiplex PCR reads through MiXCR, one entry per CDR3 protein. The sample contains 40,000 to 55,000 distinct CDR3 sequences, 49% of which appear only once. The sample was peripheral blood or thyroid tissue (not recorded which). The origin of the receptors is a woman in her forties or fifties with Graves' hyperthyroidism.

The table lists this clonotype with a count of one. The rearrangement uses TRBV10-3 and TRBJ2-7; 10 positions match TRBD1. The V gene end was trimmed by 6 bases and the J gene end by 4 bases; junction bases not matched to a gene: 0. Germline V CDR1 and CDR2: ENHRY, SYGVKD. The CDR3 has 12 amino acids. The CDR3 loop reads CAIRDRGYEQYF. Written as DNA, the CDR3 is TGTGCCATCAGGGACAGGGGGTACGAGCAGTACTTC.

This clonotype was observed many times. The gene calls are TRBV11-3 and TRBJ1-1, with D tentatively TRBD1 (6 bases). The V end lost 0 bases, the J end lost 5 bases, and 10 bases lay between the germline ends. CDR3 size: 14 residues. In germline, CDR1 is SGHNT, CDR2 YENEEA. CDR3 residues: CASSLDRGRTEAFF. The CDR3 coding sequence is TGTGCCAGCAGCTTAGATCGGGGGCGAACTGAAGCTTTCTTT.

This clonotype showed up just a few times. One junction end disagrees with the germline gene, perhaps due to a read error. V gene TRBV10-3 combines with J gene TRBJ1-2; 11 nucleotides align to TRBD1. The CDR3 length is 15 residues. From germline, CDR1 is ENHRY and CDR2 SYGVKD. CDR3 DNA sequence: TGTGCCAGCAGTCCTCGGACAGGGGGCGACTATGGCTACACCTTC. Translated: CASSPRTGGDYGYTF.

In its sample, this clonotype was seen once. One end of the junction is discordant with germline, which a read error may explain. The chain employs TRBV28 and TRBJ2-7; D gene unclear. Looked up from germline, CDR1 is MDHEN and CDR2 is SYDVKM. The length of the CDR3 is 16 residues. CDR3 bases: TGTGCCAGCAGCCTCCCTGGGGTACGGAGCTCCTACGGGCAGTACTTC. Its protein product is CASSLPGVRSSYGQYF.

The V call is TRBV6-6, the J call TRBJ1-4, with no clear D. V was cut by 5 bases and J by 10 bases, with 23 bases left in between. The CDR3 is 16 residues long. CDR1 and CDR2 (germline): MNHNY, SVGAGI (reference sequence). CDR3 coding DNA: TGTGCCAGCAGTGAAACGATTCCGACGGGGATGGGAAAACTGTTTTTT. This gives the protein CASSETIPTGMGKLFF.

The rearrangement uses TRBV7-6 and TRBJ1-1; D uncertain. The CDR3 length is 15 residues. V lost 2 bases and J 0 bases, leaving 10 bases between the germline ends. Germline loops: CDR1 SGHVS, CDR2 FNYEAQ. The DNA of the CDR3 is TGTGCCAGCAGCTTACTCTGGTCGATGAACACTGAAGCTTTCTTT. This encodes CASSLLWSMNTEAFF.

CDR3 sequence (DNA): TGCAGCGCTGCCCACAGGGGCGGTCATGGCTACACCTTC. Amino acids: CSAAHRGGHGYTF. V and J are TRBV29-1 and TRBJ1-2; 7 bases line up with TRBD1. Germline lookup yields CDR1 SQVTM and CDR2 ANQGSEA. The CDR3 consists of 13 residues. V shed 7 bases and J 6 bases; nucleotides not matched to a gene: 11.

This sequence joins TRBV20-1 and TRBJ2-7; D possibly matches TRBD1 or TRBD2 (6 bases each). From germline, CDR1 is DFQATT and CDR2 SNEGSKA (reference sequence). The CDR3 has 15 residues. V lost 0 bases and J 2 bases, leaving 14 bases between the germline ends. CDR3 bases: TGCAGTGCTAGAGAGGGGGGCAGGTCCACCTACGAGCAGTACTTC. Amino acids: CSAREGGRSTYEQYF.

The chain has TRBV20-1 and TRBJ2-6, with D tentatively TRBD1 or TRBD2 (5 bases each). This CDR3 is built from 14 residues. Germline CDR1 DFQATT, CDR2 SNEGSKA (reference sequence). Trimming shortened V by 0 bases and J by 2 bases, and 5 bases separated the two germline ends. The CDR3, as DNA: TGCAGTGCTAGAGAGGGGGCTGGGGCCAACGTCCTGACTTTC. As protein: CSAREGAGANVLTF.

By proportion, this clonotype is medium-sized. The rearrangement links TRBV2 to TRBJ1-4; 9 nucleotides agree with TRBD1. The J segment lost 10 bases and the V segment lost 8 bases, leaving 8 bases of the junction unmatched. The CDR3 loop spans 13 amino acids. The germline V gene encodes CDR1 SNHLY and CDR2 FYNNEI. In DNA form, the CDR3 reads TGTGCCAGCGGGACAGGGCTTCAAGGAAAACTGTTTTTT. It translates to CASGTGLQGKLFF.

This clonotype came up many times. This chain uses TRBV6-5 with TRBJ2-7, with TRBD2 identical over 7 bases. The junction had 13 bases not matched to a gene; V was cut back by 0 bases and J by 2 bases. This CDR3 comprises 18 residues. Looked up from germline, CDR1 is MNHEY and CDR2 is SVGAGI. CDR3 nucleotides: TGTGCCAGCAGTTACTCCCCCCTCTATCAGCGGGGTGCCTACGAGCAGTACTTC. Translation: CASSYSPLYQRGAYEQYF.

The V gene is TRBV20-1, the J gene TRBJ1-2, with a tentative D call TRBD1 (5 bases). CDR3 length equals 14 residues. With 1 base removed from V and 4 bases from J, the gap between germline ends came to 13 bases. Germline V gene data show CDR1 as DFQATT and CDR2 as SNEGSKA (reference sequence). The CDR3: CSARGAGTAYGYTF. CDR3 DNA: TGCAGTGCTAGAGGGGCCGGGACGGCCTATGGCTACACCTTC.

The chain joins TRBV7-2 to TRBJ2-5; D ambiguous. The CDR3 extends over 12 amino acids. CDR1 and CDR2 from the germline V gene are SGHTA and FQGNSA. V was shortened by 3 bases and J by 7 bases, with 9 bases between the two germline ends. In nucleotides, the CDR3 is TGTGCCAGCAGCTTTAAGGGAAGGACCCAGTACTTC. Its protein product is CASSFKGRTQYF.

The CDR3 region is CASSLNQGKYEQYF. CDR3 DNA: TGTGCCAGCAGCTTAAATCAGGGGAAGTACGAGCAGTACTTC. The chain links TRBV7-8 to TRBJ2-7; perhaps TRBD1 as D (6 bases). Per the germline V gene, CDR1 is SGHVS and CDR2 is FQNEAQ. Trimming pared 2 bases from V and 4 bases from J, leaving 12 bases between. The CDR3 is made up of 14 amino acids. The full variable domain, rest sourced from reference TRBV7-8 and TRBJ2-7, is GAGVSQSPRYKVAKRGQDVALRCDPISGHVSLFWYQQALGQGPEFLTYFQNEAQLDKSGLPSDRFFAERPEGSVSTLKIQRTQQEDSAVYLCASSLNQGKYEQYFGPGTRLTVT.

The sample holds a few counts of this clonotype. The CDR3 sequence is CASSTSGALPDTQYF. The CDR3 DNA is TGTGCCAGCAGCACCTCCGGGGCATTGCCAGATACGCAGTATTTT. The chain has TRBV7-3 and TRBJ2-3; D possibly matches TRBD1 or TRBD2 (5 bases each). This CDR3 is built from 15 residues. Germline CDR1 is SGHTA and CDR2 is FQGTGA. V was cut by 5 bases and J by 4 bases, with 16 bases left in between.

This rearrangement joins TRBV7-6 to TRBJ2-7, with 7 positions matching TRBD1. J was trimmed by 4 bases and V by 3 bases; bases with no gene match: 9. The length of the CDR3 is 15 residues. Germline CDR1 reads SGHVS; CDR2 reads FNYEAQ. CDR3 nucleotides: TGTGCCAGCAGCTTTCCCCCGGGACAGATATACGAGCAGTACTTC. This gives the protein CASSFPPGQIYEQYF.

Many counts were recorded for this clonotype. The chain combines TRBV24-1 with TRBJ2-5; 7 bases are shared with TRBD1. Trimming cost V 3 bases and J 4 bases; bases outside gene matches: 7. This CDR3 region has 15 residues. The germline V gene encodes CDR1 KGHDR and CDR2 SFDVKD. For the CDR3, the DNA is TGTGCCACCAGTGATCCGAGAACAGGGGTAGAGACCCAGTACTTC. This encodes CATSDPRTGVETQYF.

The sample holds many counts of this clonotype. The chain links TRBV6-2 or TRBV6-3 to TRBJ1-2; 10 bases align to TRBD1. The CDR3 loop spans 14 amino acids. Germline CDR1 is MNHEY and CDR2 is SVGEGT. With 4 bases clipped from V and 4 bases from J, the junction kept 3 bases outside the gene matches. CDR3 bases: TGTGCCAGCAGTTTGTGGACAGGGGGCTATGGCTACACCTTC. It translates to CASSLWTGGYGYTF.

There are many counts of this clonotype. The chain joins TRBV24-1 to TRBJ2-5; no definite D call. The CDR3 sequence is 17 residues long. Between the trimmed V and J ends, which lost 1 base and 1 base, there was a span of 15 bases. CDR1 and CDR2 from the germline V gene are KGHDR and SFDVKD. The CDR3 DNA is TGTGCCACCAGTGATTTTGGCAGAGCAACGTCCCAAGAGACCCAGTACTTC. It specifies CATSDFGRATSQETQYF.

Sample share makes this clonotype medium-sized. V gene TRBV7-2 combines with J gene TRBJ2-5; possibly TRBD1 or TRBD2 for D (5 bases each). V gave up 3 bases and J gave up 5 bases, with 22 bases separating them. This CDR3 comprises 17 residues. Germline V gene data show CDR1 as SGHTA and CDR2 as FQGNSA. The CDR3 region is CASSLRGQGPQTETQYF. The DNA of the CDR3 is TGTGCCAGCAGCTTGAGGGGCCAAGGACCACAAACGGAGACCCAGTACTTC.

This clonotype was counted ten times or more. This sequence joins TRBV27 and TRBJ1-5; D gene unclear. The CDR3 covers 13 residues. V was clipped by 4 bases and J by 5 bases, with 9 bases between them. The germline CDR1 and CDR2 sequences are MNHEY and SMNVEV (reference sequence). The CDR3 coding sequence is TGTGCCAGCAGTTCCGGATTTGATCAGCCCCAGCATTTT. As protein: CASSSGFDQPQHF.

Worth noting for this clonotype: This CDR3 fails to terminate in the conserved phenylalanine or tryptophan, so it likely reflects a read error. The V gene is TRBV7-2, the J gene TRBJ2-3; 12 bases match TRBD2. Trimming removed 0 bases from V and 2 bases from J; junction bases left unmatched: 12. CDR1 is SGHTA and CDR2 is FQGNSA in the germline V gene. This CDR3 has 20 amino acids. The CDR3 sequence is CASSLAGHSSGGAYTDTQYL. The CDR3 DNA follows: TGTGCCAGCAGCTTAGCCGGCCATTCTAGCGGGGGGGCTTACACAGATACGCAGTATCTT.

The genes are TRBV2 and TRBJ2-7; D possibly corresponds to TRBD2 (6 bases). Germline lookup yields CDR1 SNHLY and CDR2 FYNNEI. There are 14 residues in the CDR3. V shed 7 bases and J shed 6 bases, with 19 bases lying between them. The CDR3 loop reads CASTAGFEFVEQYF. Here the CDR3 DNA reads TGTGCCAGCACCGCGGGGTTCGAGTTTGTCGAGCAGTACTTC.